A single sample is the source of the 5 T cell receptor beta chains below, sequenced in a study of blood T cell repertoires in COVID-19. The method was immunoSEQ multiplex PCR; TCRdb's version includes in-frame clones alone and lacks a portion of them. The table lists around 170,000 clones, roughly nine tenths of them singletons. The specimen sequenced was peripheral blood. The receptor set was obtained from a man aged 60 to 69 with acute or convalescent COVID-19.

The CDR3 region has the DNA TGTGCCAGCACGGGACAGAGCACAGATACGCAGTATTTT. It codes for CASTGQSTDTQYF. This chain uses TRBV2 with TRBJ2-3; 7 positions agree with TRBD1. Germline V gene data show CDR1 as SNHLY and CDR2 as FYNNEI. Trimming took 7 bases from V and 0 from J; bases not matched to a gene: 1. The CDR3 is 13 amino acids.

J is TRBJ2-7 and V is TRBV5-1; 7 bases fit TRBD1. V was pared by 5 bases and J by 3 bases, with 8 bases of the junction left unmatched. The CDR3 contains 14 residues. Germline V gene sequence: CDR1 SGHRS, CDR2 YFSETQ. The CDR3 region is CASSFDRAGYEQYF. Here the CDR3 DNA reads TGCGCCAGCAGTTTTGACAGGGCTGGCTACGAGCAGTACTTC.

This clone was recorded once. The chain has TRBV10-3 and TRBJ2-3, with TRBD1 matching over 12 bases. The CDR3 runs 16 residues. The germline gives CDR1 ENHRY, CDR2 SYGVKD. V was clipped by 5 bases and J by 3 bases; unmatched bases: 6. Written as DNA, the CDR3 is TGTGCCATCAGTTCCGGGACAGGGGGCGCAACAGATACGCAGTATTTT. Encoded protein: CAISSGTGGATDTQYF.

The genes are TRBV6-5 and TRBJ1-5; a possible D gene is TRBD1 (5 bases). The V gene lost 4 bases and the J gene lost 3 bases, with 10 bases spanning the gap. This CDR3 has 14 residues. Germline CDR1 and CDR2: MNHEY and SVGAGI. The CDR3 sequence: CASSSDRHNQPQHF. The CDR3 DNA is TGTGCCAGCAGTTCCGACAGACACAATCAGCCCCAGCATTTT.

The rearrangement links TRBV24-1 to TRBJ1-1, with 8 positions matching TRBD1. With 2 bases clipped from V and 2 bases from J, the junction kept 6 bases outside the gene matches. Germline V gives CDR1 KGHDR, CDR2 SFDVKD. The CDR3 is made up of 16 amino acids. CDR3 in amino acids: CATSDSRQGRNTEAFF. The CDR3 coding sequence is TGTGCCACCAGTGATTCGAGACAGGGGCGTAACACTGAAGCTTTCTTT.